This T cell receptor (beta chain) was observed in a study of blood T cells in healthy people across ages. This clonotype was found a few times. Its antigen is as yet unknown. A much larger clone differs by one base, so this may be a read error. Study-level results: Investigators viewed diversity estimates from one million T cells as underestimates, the study reported.

Germline V gene sequence: CDR1 ENHRY, CDR2 SYGVKD. There are 16 residues in the CDR3. V trimming: 11 bases; J trimming: 7 bases; junction bases outside the gene matches: 21. PCR was performed a second time for roughly 6 to 12 cycles using a sample-barcoded 5' primer and a J-beta primer mix. Tags on each cDNA molecule came from a template-switch adaptor with 12 random nucleotides. TCRdb passed the 5' RACE reads through MiXCR, listing each CDR3 protein once. The sample includes 600,000 to 850,000 distinct CDR3 sequences, roughly 47% of them seen just once. This TCR derives from a woman in her sixties in good health. V is TRBV10-3 and J is TRBJ2-7, with 9 bases identical to TRBD2. The sequencing input was blood. The CDR3 DNA is TGTGCCGTAGAATTGGGGAGCGGGGGGTCAAACAATGAGCAGTACTTC. Translating it yields CAVELGSGGSNNEQYF.